Below are 6 T cell receptor beta chains sequenced from a single sample in a study of naive and memory T cell subsets. Amplification of ligated cDNA took four PCR rounds with SP2 and nested alpha and beta constant primers. TCRdb called the 5' RACE reads again in MiXCR, with one record for every CDR3 protein. The repertoire holds roughly 48,000 distinct CDR3 sequences, with 4% to 5% as singletons. TCR cDNA received a 3' ligated oligonucleotide that carried a UMI. The receptor set was obtained from a female donor in good health.

This clonotype was seen only a few times. CDR3 in DNA: TGTGCCAGCAGCCATACTAGCGGGAGAAAGAATGAGCAGTTCTTC. Amino acid sequence: CASSHTSGRKNEQFF. The gene calls are TRBV14 and TRBJ2-1; 11 nucleotides align to TRBD2. Looked up from germline, CDR1 is SGHDN and CDR2 is FVKESK. CDR3 length equals 15 residues. V gave up 3 bases and J gave up 7 bases; unmatched junction bases: 5.

This clonotype has a count of ten or more. This chain joins TRBV6-1 and TRBJ2-1; D ambiguous. The CDR3 has 15 residues. V lost 4 bases and J 0 bases, leaving 10 bases between the germline ends. Germline V lookup: CDR1 MNHNS, CDR2 SASEGT. The CDR3 loop reads CASSGLFSSYNEQFF. CDR3 bases: TGTGCCAGCAGTGGGCTCTTCAGCTCCTACAATGAGCAGTTCTTC.

This clonotype was seen many times. The chain uses TRBV12-3 or TRBV12-4 and TRBJ2-7; 8 bases map to TRBD2. Trimming took 3 bases from V and 2 from J; bases not matched to a gene: 3. This CDR3 has 14 residues. CDR3 DNA sequence: TGTGCCAGCAGTTTCAGGCGGGGGGCCTACGAGCAGTACTTC. Translation: CASSFRRGAYEQYF.

In this sample, this clonotype turned up a few times. The V and J genes are TRBV7-8 and TRBJ2-3, with D possibly being TRBD1 or TRBD2 (7 bases each). V lost 5 bases and J 2 bases, leaving 17 bases between the germline ends. Germline V gives CDR1 SGHVS, CDR2 FQNEAQ. The CDR3 spans 16 residues. CDR3 coding DNA: TGTGCCAGCAGCCGCGACAGGGCGGGGGCCACAGATACGCAGTATTTT. Translated: CASSRDRAGATDTQYF.

The table lists this clonotype with many counts. The CDR3 sequence: CASSLGDRSGDTQYF. The CDR3 coding sequence is TGCGCCAGCAGCTTGGGGGACAGGAGTGGGGATACGCAGTATTTT. This chain uses TRBV5-1 with TRBJ2-3, with TRBD1 identical over 8 bases. Losses at the gene ends were 0 bases for V and 6 bases for J; bases not matched to a gene: 6. CDR1 is SGHRS, CDR2 YFSETQ, per germline. The CDR3 loop spans 15 amino acids.

This clonotype was observed many times. The gene calls are TRBV6-6 and TRBJ1-5; D is perhaps TRBD1 (6 bases). V was trimmed by 6 bases and J by 4 bases, leaving 16 bases between them. CDR1 is MNHNY and CDR2 is SVGAGI in the germline V gene (reference sequence). CDR3 length: 15 residues. The chain's CDR3 is CASSSRDTKNQPQHF. CDR3 bases: TGTGCCAGCAGCTCCCGGGACACTAAGAATCAGCCCCAGCATTTT.